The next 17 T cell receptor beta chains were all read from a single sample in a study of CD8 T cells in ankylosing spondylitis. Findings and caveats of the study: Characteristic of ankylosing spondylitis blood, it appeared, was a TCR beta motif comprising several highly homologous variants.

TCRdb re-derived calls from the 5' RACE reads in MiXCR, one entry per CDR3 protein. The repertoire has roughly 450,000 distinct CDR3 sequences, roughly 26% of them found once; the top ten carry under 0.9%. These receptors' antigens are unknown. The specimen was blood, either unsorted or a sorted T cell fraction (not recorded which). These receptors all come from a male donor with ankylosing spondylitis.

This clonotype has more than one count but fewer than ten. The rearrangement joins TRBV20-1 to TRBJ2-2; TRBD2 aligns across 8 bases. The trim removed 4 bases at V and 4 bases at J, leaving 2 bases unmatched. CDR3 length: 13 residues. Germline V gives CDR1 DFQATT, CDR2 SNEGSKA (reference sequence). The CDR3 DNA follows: TGCAGTGCTAATAGCGGGACCACCGGGGAGCTGTTTTTT. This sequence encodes CSANSGTTGELFF.

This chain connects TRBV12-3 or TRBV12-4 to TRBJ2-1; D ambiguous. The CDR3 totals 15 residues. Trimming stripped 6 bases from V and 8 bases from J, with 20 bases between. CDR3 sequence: CASSRISSLDHEQFF. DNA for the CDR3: TGTGCCAGCAGCCGAATTAGCAGTCTCGACCATGAGCAGTTCTTC.

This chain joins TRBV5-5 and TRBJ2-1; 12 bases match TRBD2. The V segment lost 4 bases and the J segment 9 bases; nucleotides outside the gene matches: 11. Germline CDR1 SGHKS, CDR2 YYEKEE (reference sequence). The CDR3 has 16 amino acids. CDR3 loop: CASSRTSGLAGGEQFF. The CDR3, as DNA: TGTGCCAGCAGCCGTACTTCGGGACTAGCGGGCGGTGAGCAGTTCTTC.

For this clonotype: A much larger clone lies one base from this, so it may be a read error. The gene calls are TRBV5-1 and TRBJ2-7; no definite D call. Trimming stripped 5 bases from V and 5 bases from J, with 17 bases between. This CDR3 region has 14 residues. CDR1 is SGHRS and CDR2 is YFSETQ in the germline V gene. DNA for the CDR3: TGCGCCAGCAGGCAACATACAAACACCAACGAGCAGTACTTC. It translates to CASRQHTNTNEQYF.

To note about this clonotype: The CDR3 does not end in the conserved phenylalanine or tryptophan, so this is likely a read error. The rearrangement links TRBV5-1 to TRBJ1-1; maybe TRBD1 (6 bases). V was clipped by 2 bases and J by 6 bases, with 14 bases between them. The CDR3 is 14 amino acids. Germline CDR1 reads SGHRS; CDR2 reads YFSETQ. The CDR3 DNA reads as TGCGCCAGCAGCTTCGGGGGCATCGGGGCTGAAGCTTTCCTT. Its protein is CASSFGGIGAEAFL.

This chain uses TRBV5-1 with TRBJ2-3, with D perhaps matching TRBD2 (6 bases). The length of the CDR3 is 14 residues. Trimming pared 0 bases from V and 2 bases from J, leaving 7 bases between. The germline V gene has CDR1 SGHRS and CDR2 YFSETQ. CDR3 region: CASSLGGDTDTQYF. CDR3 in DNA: TGCGCCAGCAGCTTGGGGGGGGACACAGATACGCAGTATTTT.

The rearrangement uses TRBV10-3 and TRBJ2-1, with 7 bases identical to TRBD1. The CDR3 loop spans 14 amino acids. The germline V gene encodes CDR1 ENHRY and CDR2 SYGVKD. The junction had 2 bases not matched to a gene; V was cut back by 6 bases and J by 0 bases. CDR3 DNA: TGTGCCATCAGCCGGGACAGCTCCTACAATGAGCAGTTCTTC. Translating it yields CAISRDSSYNEQFF.

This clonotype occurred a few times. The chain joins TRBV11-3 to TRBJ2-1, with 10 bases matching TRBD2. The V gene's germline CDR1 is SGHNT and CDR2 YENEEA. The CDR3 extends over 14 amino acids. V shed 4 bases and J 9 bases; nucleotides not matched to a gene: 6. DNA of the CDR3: TGTGCCAGCAGCTCCCTAGCGGGAGTATCTGAGCAGTTCTTC. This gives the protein CASSSLAGVSEQFF.

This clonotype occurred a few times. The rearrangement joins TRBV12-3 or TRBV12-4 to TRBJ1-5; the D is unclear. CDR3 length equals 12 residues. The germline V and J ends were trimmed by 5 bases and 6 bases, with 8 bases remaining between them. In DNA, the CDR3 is TGTGCCAGCAGTACCAACACTCAGCCCCAGCATTTT. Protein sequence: CASSTNTQPQHF.

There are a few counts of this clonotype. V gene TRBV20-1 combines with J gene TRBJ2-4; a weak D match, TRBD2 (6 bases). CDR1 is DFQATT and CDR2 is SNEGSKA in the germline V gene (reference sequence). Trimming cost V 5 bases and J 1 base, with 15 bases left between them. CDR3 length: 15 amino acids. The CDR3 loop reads CSAPDTREAKNIQYF. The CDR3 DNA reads TGCAGTGCTCCCGACACCCGGGAGGCCAAAAACATTCAGTACTTC.

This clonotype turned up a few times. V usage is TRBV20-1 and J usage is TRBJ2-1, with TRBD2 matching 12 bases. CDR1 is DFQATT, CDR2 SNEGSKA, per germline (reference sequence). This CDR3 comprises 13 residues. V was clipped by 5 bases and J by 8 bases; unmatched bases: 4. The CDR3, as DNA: TGCAGTGCTTGGACTAGCGGGACCCATGAGCAGTTCTTC. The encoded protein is CSAWTSGTHEQFF.

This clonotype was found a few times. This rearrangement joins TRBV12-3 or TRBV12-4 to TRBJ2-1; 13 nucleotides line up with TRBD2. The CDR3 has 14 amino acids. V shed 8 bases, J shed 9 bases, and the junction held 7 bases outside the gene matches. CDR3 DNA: TGTGCCAGCCACCGGACTAGCGGGGGCGGTGAGCAGTTCTTC. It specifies CASHRTSGGGEQFF.

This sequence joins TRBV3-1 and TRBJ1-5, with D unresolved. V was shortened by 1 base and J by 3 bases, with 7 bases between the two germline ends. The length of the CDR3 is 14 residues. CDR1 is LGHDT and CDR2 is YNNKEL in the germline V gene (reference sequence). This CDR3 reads CASSQAGNNQPQHF. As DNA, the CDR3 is TGTGCCAGCAGCCAAGCAGGAAACAATCAGCCCCAGCATTTT.

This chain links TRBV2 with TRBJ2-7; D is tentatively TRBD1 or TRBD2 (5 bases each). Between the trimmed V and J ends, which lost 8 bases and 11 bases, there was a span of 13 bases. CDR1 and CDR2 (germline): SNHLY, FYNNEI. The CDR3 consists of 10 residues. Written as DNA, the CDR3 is TGTGCCAGCGGGGACCTGGTGGAGTACTTC. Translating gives CASGDLVEYF.

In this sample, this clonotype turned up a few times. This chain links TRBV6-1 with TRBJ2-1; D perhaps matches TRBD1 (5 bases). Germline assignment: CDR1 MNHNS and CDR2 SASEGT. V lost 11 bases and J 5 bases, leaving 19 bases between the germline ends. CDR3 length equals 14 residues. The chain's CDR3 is CALQEQGRDNEQFF. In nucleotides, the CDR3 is TGTGCCCTCCAAGAGCAGGGAAGAGACAATGAGCAGTTCTTC.

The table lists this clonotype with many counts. CDR3 region: CSVEGYENYGYTF. Here the CDR3 DNA reads TGCAGCGTTGAAGGTTATGAGAACTATGGCTACACCTTC. The rearrangement uses TRBV29-1 and TRBJ1-2; unclear D gene. The V end was cut by 1 base, the J end by 2 bases, with 8 bases between. The germline V gene has CDR1 SQVTM and CDR2 ANQGSEA. The CDR3 runs 13 residues. The variable domain in full, with the rest retrieved from reference TRBV29-1 and TRBJ1-2, is SAVISQKPSRDICQRGTSLTIQCQVDSQVTMMFWYRQQPGQSLTLIATANQGSEATYESGFVIDKFPISRPNLTFSTLTVSNMSPEDSSIYLCSVEGYENYGYTFGSGTRLTVV.

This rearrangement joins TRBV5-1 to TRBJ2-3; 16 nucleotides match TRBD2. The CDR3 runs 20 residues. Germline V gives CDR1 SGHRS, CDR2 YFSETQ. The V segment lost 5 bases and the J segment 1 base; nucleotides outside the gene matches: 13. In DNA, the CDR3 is TGCGCCAGCAGGCTTACTTACGGGACTAGCGGGAGGGCCGGCACAGATACGCAGTATTTT. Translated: CASRLTYGTSGRAGTDTQYF.